The 29 T cell receptor beta chains given below trace back to one sample, sequenced in a study of CD8+CD57+ T cells in acquired aplastic anemia listed by TCRdb under 2018. Patients chosen for sequencing had shown expansion of CD8+CD57+ cells by flow cytometry. For sequencing, an Illumina HiSeq 2000 was employed. Genomic DNA served as template for TCR beta VDJ combination and CDR3 sequence profiling. TCRdb applied fastp at Q25 and MiXCR to the public reads, then kept only in-frame beta chains. Identical CDR3 protein sequences are pooled into one entry, listed with their most common genes and DNA. The sample table contains fewer than 250,000 distinct CDR3 sequences; only one count was recorded for more than 40% of them. The ten largest clones take up 6.5% to 8% of the sample. Specimen: sorted CD4+, CD8+, or CD8+CD57+ T cells (not recorded which) from PBMCs. These receptors all stem from a human donor with aplastic anemia.

This clonotype turned up a few times. The rearrangement joins TRBV7-2 to TRBJ1-4, with D perhaps matching TRBD1 (6 bases). Between the trimmed V and J ends, which lost 6 bases and 0 bases, there was a span of 23 bases. Germline CDR1 is SGHTA and CDR2 is FQGNSA. This CDR3 spans 19 amino acids. The CDR3 region is CASSFRIEDRTSTNEKLFF. The CDR3 DNA is TGTGCCAGCAGTTTTAGGATTGAGGACAGAACATCAACTAATGAAAAACTGTTTTTT.

Comments on this clonotype: The junction departs from the called germline gene at one end, perhaps through a read error. The chain employs TRBV20-1 and TRBJ2-7; no definite D call. Germline assignment: CDR1 DFQATT and CDR2 SNEGSKA (reference sequence). The CDR3 covers 11 residues. The DNA of the CDR3 is TGCGGTGCTAGAGATCACATCGAGCAGTACTTC. This gives the protein CGARDHIEQYF.

This clonotype was seen repeatedly, ten times or more. This sequence joins TRBV6-5 and TRBJ1-1; unclear D gene. Trimming cost V 2 bases and J 6 bases, with 13 bases left between them. Germline V gives CDR1 MNHEY, CDR2 SVGAGI. The CDR3 sequence is 14 residues long. CDR3 nucleotide sequence: TGTGCCAGCAGTTACGGCGGGTCTCGTTCTGAAGCTTTCTTT. Amino acid sequence: CASSYGGSRSEAFF.

This clonotype was picked up many times. J is TRBJ2-5 and V is TRBV7-2, with 13 bases matching TRBD2. The V gene end was trimmed by 1 base and the J gene end by 1 base; junction bases not matched to a gene: 9. Per the germline V gene, CDR1 is SGHTA and CDR2 is FQGNSA. The CDR3 contains 19 residues. CDR3 residues: CASSLGLPGLAGPQETQYF. The CDR3 nucleotides are TGTGCCAGCAGCTTAGGGCTCCCGGGACTAGCGGGGCCCCAAGAGACCCAGTACTTC.

The chain has TRBV27 and TRBJ2-3, with 7 bases aligning to TRBD1. CDR1 and CDR2 from the germline V gene are MNHEY and SMNVEV (reference sequence). The CDR3 has 15 residues. V lost 2 bases to trimming and J lost 2 bases; unmatched junction nucleotides: 4. The CDR3 nucleotides read TGTGCCAGCAGTTTACGAGACAGGGACACAGATACGCAGTATTTT. It translates to CASSLRDRDTDTQYF.

Only one count was recorded for this clonotype. The V call is TRBV20-1, the J call TRBJ2-5; the D is unclear. Trimming removed 2 bases from V and 3 bases from J, with 10 bases in between. CDR1 is DFQATT and CDR2 is SNEGSKA in the germline V gene (reference sequence). This CDR3 is 13 amino acids long. CDR3 residues: CSARFRRKETQYF. The CDR3 DNA reads TGCAGTGCTAGATTTCGGCGGAAAGAGACCCAGTACTTC.

This clonotype appeared a few times. A junction boundary mismatches the germline segment, possibly from a read error. The genes are TRBV20-1 and TRBJ2-1; the D gene is possibly TRBD2 (5 bases). CDR1 is DFQATT, CDR2 SNEGSKA, per germline (reference sequence). The CDR3 is 15 residues long. The CDR3 is CSVRRSSESTDTQFF. In DNA form, the CDR3 reads TGCAGTGTTAGACGGAGTAGCGAGAGCACAGATACGCAGTTCTTC.

The genes are TRBV10-3 and TRBJ1-2; D might be TRBD1 (6 bases). Deletions cut 10 bases from V and 3 bases from J, with 15 bases between. CDR3 length equals 13 residues. Germline lookup yields CDR1 ENHRY and CDR2 SYGVKD. In nucleotides, the CDR3 is TGTGCCAGCAGGGGCGTCCACGACTATGGCTACACCTTC. Protein sequence: CASRGVHDYGYTF.

V and J are TRBV6-4 and TRBJ2-3; 12 bases map to TRBD2. The CDR3 length is 16 residues. Germline loops: CDR1 MRHNA, CDR2 SNTAGT. V gave up 3 bases and J gave up 3 bases; unmatched junction bases: 4. This CDR3 is CASSEQGTSGTDTQYF. The CDR3 DNA follows: TGTGCCAGCAGTGAGCAAGGGACTAGCGGGACAGATACGCAGTATTTT.

The chain carries TRBV9 and TRBJ2-2; 11 positions match TRBD2. V was pared by 4 bases and J by 8 bases, with 13 bases of the junction left unmatched. This CDR3 has 17 amino acids. Looked up from germline, CDR1 is SGDLS and CDR2 is YYNGEE. The CDR3, as DNA: TGTGCCAGCAGCTCCAATATAGCGGGAGGGCCTTATGGGGAGCTGTTTTTT. The encoded protein is CASSSNIAGGPYGELFF.

The sample holds many counts of this clonotype. The CDR3 protein is CASSDASGFSYNEQFF. In DNA, the CDR3 is TGTGCCAGCAGCGACGCGAGCGGTTTCTCCTACAATGAGCAGTTCTTC. The genes are TRBV13 and TRBJ2-1; perhaps TRBD2 as D (5 bases). CDR1 PRHDT and CDR2 FYEKMQ come from the germline V gene (reference sequence). V lost 5 bases and J lost 0, with 14 bases in between. The CDR3 contains 16 residues.

This clonotype was seen only a few times. The chain employs TRBV27 and TRBJ2-1, with a weak D call TRBD1 (6 bases). Trimming took off 5 bases at V and 6 bases at J, with 11 bases between the two ends. Germline values: CDR1 MNHEY, CDR2 SMNVEV (reference sequence). This CDR3 spans 13 amino acids. The CDR3 loop is CASSGQLFNEQFF. CDR3 bases: TGTGCCAGCAGTGGACAGCTTTTCAATGAGCAGTTCTTC.

This chain links TRBV28 with TRBJ1-6, with TRBD1 matching over 7 bases. CDR1 and CDR2 from the germline V gene are MDHEN and SYDVKM. J gave up 0 bases and V 6 bases, and 5 bases lay outside the gene matches. The CDR3 is 16 amino acids. The CDR3 protein is CASSIQGGSYNSPLHF. The CDR3 nucleotides read TGTGCCAGCAGCATTCAGGGGGGCTCCTATAATTCACCCCTCCACTTT.

The chain has TRBV6-6 and TRBJ1-2; 7 positions agree with TRBD1. The CDR3 length is 16 residues. Germline values: CDR1 MNHNY, CDR2 SVGAGI (reference sequence). V shed 6 bases, J shed 4 bases, and the junction held 14 bases outside the gene matches. As DNA, the CDR3 is TGTGCCAGCAGCCAAGGGGTACGGGACAGCTTCTATGGCTACACCTTC. Its translation is CASSQGVRDSFYGYTF.

The chain has TRBV5-4 and TRBJ2-7, with 7 positions matching TRBD1. With V trimmed by 4 bases and J by 3 bases, 7 bases remained unmatched. The CDR3 extends over 14 amino acids. Looked up from germline, CDR1 is SGHNT and CDR2 is YYREEE (reference sequence). The CDR3 DNA follows: TGTGCCAGCAGCAAGCGACAGGGCAACTACGAGCAGTACTTC. Translation gives CASSKRQGNYEQYF.

The gene calls are TRBV15 and TRBJ2-3; tentative D call: TRBD1 (7 bases). Trimming took off 1 base at V and 11 bases at J, with 16 bases between the two ends. Germline assignment: CDR1 LNHNV and CDR2 YYDKDF (reference sequence). The length of the CDR3 is 14 residues. DNA for the CDR3: TGTGCCACCAGCAGAGGGACGGAGGGGGCTGAGCAGTATTTT. As protein: CATSRGTEGAEQYF.

In this sample, this clonotype turned up once. This chain connects TRBV7-2 to TRBJ1-2, with TRBD1 identical over 8 bases. Germline V gives CDR1 SGHTA, CDR2 FQGNSA. The CDR3 covers 15 residues. V lost 5 bases, J lost 4 bases, and 9 bases stayed unmatched. The CDR3 DNA is TGTGCCAGCAGCGCTCGGACAGGGCCGCTCTATGGCTACACCTTC. It yields the protein CASSARTGPLYGYTF.

Of note for this clonotype: A much larger clone is a single base away; this may be a read error. The chain recombines TRBV20-1 with TRBJ2-7, with D perhaps matching TRBD2 (6 bases). Germline CDR1 and CDR2: DFQATT and SNEGSKA (reference sequence). This CDR3 is 14 amino acids long. The CDR3 loop reads CNASPSASSYEQYF. The CDR3 DNA sequence: TGCAATGCTAGCCCTAGCGCTAGCTCCTACGAGCAGTACTTC.

CDR3: CASSLIVWGTSFYEQYF. The CDR3 nucleotides read TGTGCCAGCAGCTTAATTGTTTGGGGGACTAGCTTCTACGAGCAGTACTTC. The V call is TRBV25-1, the J call TRBJ2-7; 9 nucleotides line up with TRBD2. The junction had 15 bases not matched to a gene; V was cut back by 6 bases and J by 3 bases. CDR1 is MGHDK and CDR2 is SYGVNS in the germline V gene. The CDR3 loop spans 17 amino acids.

The chain is built from TRBV10-3 and TRBJ1-2; D remains ambiguous. The germline V gene encodes CDR1 ENHRY and CDR2 SYGVKD. Trimming took off 5 bases at V and 4 bases at J, with 11 bases between the two ends. The CDR3 has 13 amino acids. CDR3 loop: CAISPDGLYGYTF. The CDR3 nucleotides read TGTGCCATCAGTCCGGACGGGCTCTATGGCTACACCTTC.

In regard to this clonotype: Because it lacks the conserved phenylalanine or tryptophan at the end, this CDR3 is likely a read error. V and J are TRBV5-4 and TRBJ1-2; D ambiguous. Germline V CDR1 and CDR2: SGHNT, YYREEE (reference sequence). The CDR3 is 15 amino acids. V was clipped by 5 bases and J by 8 bases, with 22 bases between them. CDR3 region: CASRDLTVPREGYTI. CDR3 nucleotide sequence: TGTGCCAGCAGGGACCTGACGGTCCCTAGGGAGGGCTACACCATC.

This clonotype was observed at least ten times. Mismatch with germline at one junction end may stem from a read error. The chain couples TRBV12-3 or TRBV12-4 to TRBJ1-2, with a tentative D call TRBD1 (5 bases). This CDR3 has 16 residues. The CDR3: CASSLGQGRVNHGYTF. The CDR3 DNA follows: TGTGCCAGCAGTTTAGGTCAAGGCAGGGTTAACCATGGCTACACCTTC.

This clonotype was picked up many times. This sequence joins TRBV7-6 and TRBJ1-5; D is perhaps TRBD1 (5 bases). Trimming took off 5 bases at V and 6 bases at J, with 14 bases between the two ends. The germline V gene has CDR1 SGHVS and CDR2 FNYEAQ. CDR3 size: 14 residues. CDR3 sequence reads: CASSPGGLGQPQHF. As DNA, the CDR3 is TGTGCCAGCAGCCCGGGGGGTCTGGGTCAGCCCCAGCATTTT.

Of note for this clonotype: A clone one base away is much larger, so this may be a read error. The chain combines TRBV7-3 with TRBJ2-1; 9 nucleotides line up with TRBD2. The CDR3 runs to 14 residues. Trimming cost V 5 bases and J 7 bases; bases outside gene matches: 6. CDR1 is SGHTA, CDR2 FQGTGA, per germline. The CDR3 protein is CASSPREGVNEQFF. The CDR3 region has the DNA TGTGCCAGCAGCCCGCGGGAGGGCGTAAATGAGCAGTTCTTC.

Many counts were recorded for this clonotype. CDR3 region: CASSLSRDTEAFF. Here the CDR3 DNA reads TGTGCCAGCAGTTTATCGAGAGACACTGAAGCTTTCTTT. The V call is TRBV27, the J call TRBJ1-1; D is uncertain. The CDR3 has 13 residues. V lost 0 bases, J lost 3 bases, and 5 bases lay in between. Germline CDR1 and CDR2: MNHEY and SMNVEV (reference sequence).

This chain links TRBV7-7 with TRBJ2-2; 9 positions match TRBD1. The junction had 3 bases not matched to a gene; V was cut back by 3 bases and J by 7 bases. Germline CDR1 SSHAT, CDR2 FNYEAQ (reference sequence). The CDR3 is 14 amino acids. The CDR3 DNA is TGTGCCAGCAGCTTGGGACAGGGAAACGGGGAGCTGTTTTTT. Encoded protein: CASSLGQGNGELFF.

As regards this clonotype: A much larger clone differs from this one at a single base, so this may be a read error. The chain employs TRBV9 and TRBJ2-3; TRBD1 is a possible D gene (5 bases). V gave up 4 bases and J gave up 6 bases, with 9 bases separating them. CDR1 is SGDLS and CDR2 is YYNGEE in the germline V gene. The CDR3 loop spans 12 amino acids. The CDR3 DNA is TGTGCCAGCAGCAGAAAGGGGGATACGCAGTATTTT. Residues: CASSRKGDTQYF.

The chain uses TRBV9 and TRBJ2-3, with D maybe TRBD1 (6 bases). Trimming pared 0 bases from V and 3 bases from J, leaving 17 bases between. This CDR3 is 17 amino acids long. CDR1 SGDLS and CDR2 YYNGEE come from the germline V gene. In DNA form, the CDR3 reads TGTGCCAGCAGCGTAGAGGGGGACGTCGGGCTGACAGATACGCAGTATTTT. This gives the protein CASSVEGDVGLTDTQYF.

This clonotype turned up a few times. The CDR3 sequence: CASKGRARDSEAFF. The CDR3 nucleotides read TGTGCCAGCAAAGGGCGGGCTAGGGATTCTGAAGCTTTCTTT. The chain recombines TRBV6-2 or TRBV6-3 with TRBJ1-1; D is ambiguous. Germline V CDR1 and CDR2: MNHEY, SVGEGT. Trimming stripped 7 bases from V and 6 bases from J, with 18 bases between. This CDR3 is built from 14 residues.